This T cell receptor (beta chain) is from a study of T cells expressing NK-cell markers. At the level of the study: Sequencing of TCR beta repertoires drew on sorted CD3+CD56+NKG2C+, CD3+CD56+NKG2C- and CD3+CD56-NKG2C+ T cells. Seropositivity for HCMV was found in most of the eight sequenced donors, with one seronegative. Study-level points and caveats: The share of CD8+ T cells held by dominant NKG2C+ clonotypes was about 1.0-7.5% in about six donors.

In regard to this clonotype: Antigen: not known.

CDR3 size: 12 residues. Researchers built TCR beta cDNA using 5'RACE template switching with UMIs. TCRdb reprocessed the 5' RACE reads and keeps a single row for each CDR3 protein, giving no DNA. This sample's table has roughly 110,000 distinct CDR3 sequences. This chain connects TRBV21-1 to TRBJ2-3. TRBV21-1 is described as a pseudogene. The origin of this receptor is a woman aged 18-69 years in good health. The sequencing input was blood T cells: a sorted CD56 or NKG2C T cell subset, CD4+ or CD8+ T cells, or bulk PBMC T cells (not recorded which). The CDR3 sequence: CASRRVSDTQYF.